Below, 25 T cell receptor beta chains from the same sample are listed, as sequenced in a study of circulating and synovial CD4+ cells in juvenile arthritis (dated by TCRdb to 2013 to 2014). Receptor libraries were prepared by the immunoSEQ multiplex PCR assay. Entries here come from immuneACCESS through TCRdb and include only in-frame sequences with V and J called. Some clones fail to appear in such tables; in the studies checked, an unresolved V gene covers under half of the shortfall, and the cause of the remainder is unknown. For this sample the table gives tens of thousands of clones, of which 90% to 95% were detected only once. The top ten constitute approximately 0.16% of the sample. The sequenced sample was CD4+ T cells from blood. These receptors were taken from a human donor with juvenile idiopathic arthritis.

The CDR3 here is CASSARLGTHNEQFF. In DNA form, the CDR3 reads TGTGCCAGCAGCGCCAGACTAGGCACTCACAATGAGCAGTTCTTC. The J gene is TRBJ2-1, the V gene TRBV7-2, with D maybe TRBD2 (6 bases). Germline values: CDR1 SGHTA, CDR2 FQGNSA. Trimming left V 5 bases short and J 5 bases short, with 16 bases between. The length of the CDR3 is 15 residues.

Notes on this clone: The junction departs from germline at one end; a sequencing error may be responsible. CDR3 loop: CASTSPQGARGVFF. The CDR3 DNA reads as TGTGCCAGCACCTCCCCCCAGGGGGCTCGGGGGGTATTCTTC. The chain combines TRBV6-5 with TRBJ1-2; 8 nucleotides align to TRBD1. The germline V gene encodes CDR1 MNHEY and CDR2 SVGAGI. The CDR3 is 14 amino acids.

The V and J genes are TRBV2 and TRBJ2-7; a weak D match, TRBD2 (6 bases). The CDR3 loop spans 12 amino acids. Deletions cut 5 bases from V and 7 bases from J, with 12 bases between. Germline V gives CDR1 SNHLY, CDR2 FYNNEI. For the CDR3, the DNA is TGTGCCAGCAGTAGGGGAGGCGGGGAGCAGTACTTC. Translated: CASSRGGGEQYF.

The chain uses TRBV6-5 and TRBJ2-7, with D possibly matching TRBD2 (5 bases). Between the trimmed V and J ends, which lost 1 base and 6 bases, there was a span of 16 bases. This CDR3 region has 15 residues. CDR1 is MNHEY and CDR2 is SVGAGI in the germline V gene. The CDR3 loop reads CASSYLEGAFGEQYF. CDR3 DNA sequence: TGTGCCAGCAGTTACTTAGAGGGAGCGTTCGGCGAGCAGTACTTC.

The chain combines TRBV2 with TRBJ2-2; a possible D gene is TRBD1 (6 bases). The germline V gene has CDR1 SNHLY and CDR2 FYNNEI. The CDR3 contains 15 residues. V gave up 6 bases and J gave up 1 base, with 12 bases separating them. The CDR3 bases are TGTGCCAGCAGCCGACAGGCCTTGAACACCGGGGAGCTGTTTTTT. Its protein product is CASSRQALNTGELFF.

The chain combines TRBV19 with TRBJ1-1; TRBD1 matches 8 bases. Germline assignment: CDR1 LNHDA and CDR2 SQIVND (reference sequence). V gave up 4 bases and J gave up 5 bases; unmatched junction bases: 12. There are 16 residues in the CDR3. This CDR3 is CASSNRGSRGKTEAFF. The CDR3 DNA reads TGTGCCAGTAGTAACAGGGGGAGCAGGGGAAAAACTGAAGCTTTCTTT.

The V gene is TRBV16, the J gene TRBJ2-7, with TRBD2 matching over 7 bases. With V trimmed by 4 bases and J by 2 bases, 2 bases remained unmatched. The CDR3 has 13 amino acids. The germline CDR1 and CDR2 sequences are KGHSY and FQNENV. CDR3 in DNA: TGTGCCAGCAGCCCCGGGAGGACCTACGAGCAGTACTTC. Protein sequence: CASSPGRTYEQYF.

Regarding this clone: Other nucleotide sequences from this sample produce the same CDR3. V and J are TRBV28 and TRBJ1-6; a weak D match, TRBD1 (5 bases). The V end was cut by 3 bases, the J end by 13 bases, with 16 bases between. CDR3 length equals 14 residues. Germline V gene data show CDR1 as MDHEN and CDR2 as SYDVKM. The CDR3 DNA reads TGTGCCAGCAGTTTCGGTGGGGGAGGTTCCCCCCTCCACTTT. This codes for CASSFGGGGSPLHF.

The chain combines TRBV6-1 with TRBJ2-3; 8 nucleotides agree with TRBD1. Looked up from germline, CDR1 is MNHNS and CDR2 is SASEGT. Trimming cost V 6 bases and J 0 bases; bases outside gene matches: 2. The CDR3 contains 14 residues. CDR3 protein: CASRTGVSTDTQYF. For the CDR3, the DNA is TGTGCCAGCAGGACAGGGGTTAGCACAGATACGCAGTATTTT.

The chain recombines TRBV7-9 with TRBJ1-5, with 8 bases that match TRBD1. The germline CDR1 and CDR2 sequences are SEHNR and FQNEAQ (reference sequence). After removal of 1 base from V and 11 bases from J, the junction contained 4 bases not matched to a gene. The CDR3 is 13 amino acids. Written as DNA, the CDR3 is TGTGCCAGCAGCTTAGAGGGGGACAGGACCCAGCATTTT. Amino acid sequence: CASSLEGDRTQHF.

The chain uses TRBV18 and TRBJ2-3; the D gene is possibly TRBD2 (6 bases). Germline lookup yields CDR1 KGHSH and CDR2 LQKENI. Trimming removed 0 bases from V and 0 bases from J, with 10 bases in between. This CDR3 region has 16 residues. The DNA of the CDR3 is TGTGCCAGCTCACCACCGAGGCGGGGAAGCACAGATACGCAGTATTTT. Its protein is CASSPPRRGSTDTQYF. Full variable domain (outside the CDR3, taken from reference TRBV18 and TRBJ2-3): NAGVMQNPRHLVRRRGQEARLRCSPMKGHSHVYWYRQLPEEGLKFMVYLQKENIIDESGMPKERFSAEFPKEGPSILRIQQVVRGDSAAYFCASSPPRRGSTDTQYFGPGTRLTVL.

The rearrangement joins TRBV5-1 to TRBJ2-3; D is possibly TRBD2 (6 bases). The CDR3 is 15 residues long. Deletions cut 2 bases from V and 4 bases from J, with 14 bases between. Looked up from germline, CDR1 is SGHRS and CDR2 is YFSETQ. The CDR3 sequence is CASSFSASVADTQYF. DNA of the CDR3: TGCGCCAGCAGCTTTAGTGCTAGCGTAGCAGATACGCAGTATTTT.

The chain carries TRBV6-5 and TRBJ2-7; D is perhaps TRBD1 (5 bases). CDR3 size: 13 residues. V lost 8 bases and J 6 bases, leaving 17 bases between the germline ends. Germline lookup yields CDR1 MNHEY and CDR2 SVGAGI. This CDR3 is CASVKQGMGEQYF. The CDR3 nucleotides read TGTGCCAGCGTAAAGCAGGGAATGGGCGAGCAGTACTTC.

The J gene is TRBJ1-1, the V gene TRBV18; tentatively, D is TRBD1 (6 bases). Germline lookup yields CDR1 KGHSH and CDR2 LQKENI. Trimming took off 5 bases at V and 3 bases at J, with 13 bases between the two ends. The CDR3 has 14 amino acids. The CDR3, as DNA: TGTGCCAGCTCAACTAGGGGGTGGGACACTGAAGCTTTCTTT. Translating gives CASSTRGWDTEAFF. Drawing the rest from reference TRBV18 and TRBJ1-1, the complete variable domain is NAGVMQNPRHLVRRRGQEARLRCSPMKGHSHVYWYRQLPEEGLKFMVYLQKENIIDESGMPKERFSAEFPKEGPSILRIQQVVRGDSAAYFCASSTRGWDTEAFFGQGTRLTVV.

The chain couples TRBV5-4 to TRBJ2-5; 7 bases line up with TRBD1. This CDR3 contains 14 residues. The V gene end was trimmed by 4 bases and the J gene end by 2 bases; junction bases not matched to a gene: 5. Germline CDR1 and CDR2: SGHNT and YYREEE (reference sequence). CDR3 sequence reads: CASSKQGKQETQYF. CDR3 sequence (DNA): TGTGCCAGCAGCAAACAGGGGAAACAAGAGACCCAGTACTTC.

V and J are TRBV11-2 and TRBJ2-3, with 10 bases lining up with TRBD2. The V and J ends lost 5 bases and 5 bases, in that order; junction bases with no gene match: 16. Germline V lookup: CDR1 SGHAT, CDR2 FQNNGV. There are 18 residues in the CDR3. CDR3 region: CASSTRGALAGVVDTQYF. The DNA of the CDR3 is TGTGCCAGCAGCACACGCGGGGCTCTAGCGGGAGTTGTAGATACGCAGTATTTT. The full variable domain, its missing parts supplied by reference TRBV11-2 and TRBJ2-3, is EAGVAQSPRYKIIEKRQSVAFWCNPISGHATLYWYQQILGQGPKLLIQFQNNGVVDDSQLPKDRFSAERLKGVDSTLKIQPAKLEDSAVYLCASSTRGALAGVVDTQYFGPGTRLTVL.

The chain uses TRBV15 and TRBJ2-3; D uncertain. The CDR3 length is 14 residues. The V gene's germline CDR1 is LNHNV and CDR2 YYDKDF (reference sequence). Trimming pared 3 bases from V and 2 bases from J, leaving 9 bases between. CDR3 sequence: CATSRGQPTDTQYF. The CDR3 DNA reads TGTGCCACCAGCAGGGGCCAGCCCACAGATACGCAGTATTTT. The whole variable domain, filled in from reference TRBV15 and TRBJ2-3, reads DAMVIQNPRYQVTQFGKPVTLSCSQTLNHNVMYWYQQKSSQAPKLLFHYYDKDFNNEADTPDNFQSRRPNTSFCFLDIRSPGLGDTAMYLCATSRGQPTDTQYFGPGTRLTVL.

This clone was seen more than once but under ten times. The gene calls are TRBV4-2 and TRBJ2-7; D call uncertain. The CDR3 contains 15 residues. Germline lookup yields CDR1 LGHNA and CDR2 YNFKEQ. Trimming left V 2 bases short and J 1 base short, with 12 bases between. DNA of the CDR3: TGTGCCAGCAGCCAATCGCGGATCCAATCCTACGAGCAGTACTTC. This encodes CASSQSRIQSYEQYF.

The CDR3 coding sequence is TGTGCCAGCAGCCGATCAGGGGGCGCTGATGGCTACACCTTC. It translates to CASSRSGGADGYTF. V and J are TRBV7-9 and TRBJ1-2; TRBD1 agrees at 8 bases. Germline CDR1 is SEHNR and CDR2 is FQNEAQ (reference sequence). The V and J ends lost 5 bases and 6 bases, in that order; junction bases with no gene match: 8. This CDR3 is built from 14 residues.

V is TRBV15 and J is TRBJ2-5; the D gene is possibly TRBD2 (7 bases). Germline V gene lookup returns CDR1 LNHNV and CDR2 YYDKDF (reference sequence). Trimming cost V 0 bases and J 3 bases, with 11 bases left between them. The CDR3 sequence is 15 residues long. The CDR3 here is CATSREGGAKETQYF. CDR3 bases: TGTGCCACCAGCAGAGAAGGGGGGGCAAAAGAGACCCAGTACTTC.

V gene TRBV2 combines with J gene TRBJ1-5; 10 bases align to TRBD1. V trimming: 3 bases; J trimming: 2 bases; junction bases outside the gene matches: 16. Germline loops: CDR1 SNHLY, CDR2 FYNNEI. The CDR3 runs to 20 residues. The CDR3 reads CASSELLGTGELTGNQPQHF. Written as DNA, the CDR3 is TGTGCCAGCAGTGAGCTTTTGGGGACAGGGGAGTTGACGGGCAATCAGCCCCAGCATTTT.

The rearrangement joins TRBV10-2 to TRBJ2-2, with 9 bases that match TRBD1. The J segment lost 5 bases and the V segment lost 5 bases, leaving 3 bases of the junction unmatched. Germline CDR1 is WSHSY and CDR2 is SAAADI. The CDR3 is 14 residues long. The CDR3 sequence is CASSKQGATGELFF. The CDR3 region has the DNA TGCGCCAGCAGTAAACAGGGGGCGACCGGGGAGCTGTTTTTT.

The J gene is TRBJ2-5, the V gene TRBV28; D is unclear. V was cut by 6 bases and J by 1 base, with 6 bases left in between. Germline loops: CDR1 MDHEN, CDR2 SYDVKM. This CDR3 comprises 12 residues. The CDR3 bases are TGTGCCAGCAGCCCTTCCCAAGAGACCCAGTACTTC. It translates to CASSPSQETQYF.

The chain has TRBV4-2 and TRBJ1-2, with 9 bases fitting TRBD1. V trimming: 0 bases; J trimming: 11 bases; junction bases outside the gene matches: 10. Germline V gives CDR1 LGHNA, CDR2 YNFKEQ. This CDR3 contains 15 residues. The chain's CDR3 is CASSQDPATGGGYTF. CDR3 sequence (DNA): TGTGCCAGCAGCCAAGATCCGGCGACAGGGGGTGGGTACACCTTC.

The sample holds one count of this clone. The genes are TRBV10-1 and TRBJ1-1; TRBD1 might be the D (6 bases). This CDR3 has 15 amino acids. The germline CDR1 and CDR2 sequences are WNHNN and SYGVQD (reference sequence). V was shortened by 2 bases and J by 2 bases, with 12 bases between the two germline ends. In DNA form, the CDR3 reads TGCGCCAGCAGTGAGCCGGACAGCCCTAACACTGAAGCTTTCTTT. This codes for CASSEPDSPNTEAFF.